The TCR beta chain under discussion was sequenced for a study of early T cells in non-severe SARS-CoV-2 infection. Study as a whole: Unsorted whole blood bulk RNA was sequenced, with unpaired chains. Study conclusions and caveats: In VDJdb matching, anti-spike CD8 responses were favored while private and CD4 specificities went missing.

There are many counts of this clonotype. Its antigen is not known. Individually, cDNA molecules had unique molecular identifiers attached to them. TCRdb reprocessed the 5' RACE reads via MiXCR and lists one record per CDR3 protein. The sample yields some 66,000 distinct CDR3 sequences, around 13% seen once. Per the germline V gene, CDR1 is ENHRY and CDR2 is SYGVKD. The V end lost 0 bases, the J end lost 8 bases, and 11 bases lay between the germline ends. This CDR3 has 15 amino acids. This clonotype was sampled from an adult who was a healthcare worker with PCR-confirmed SARS-CoV-2 infection or an uninfected control (not recorded which). Sequenced sample: whole blood. This sequence joins TRBV10-3 and TRBJ1-6; D not resolved. The CDR3 loop reads CAISESISQDSPLHF. In nucleotides, the CDR3 is TGTGCCATCAGTGAGTCGATCAGCCAAGATTCACCCCTCCACTTT.